The clone carrying this T cell receptor beta chain has only one observation. The target antigen is unknown. The CDR3 is 11 residues long. V was clipped by 5 bases and J by 7 bases, with 9 bases between them. Germline V gene data show CDR1 as SGHTA and CDR2 as FQGNSA. These data come from a study of monozygotic twins with cystic fibrosis. Whole-study results and caveats: Nucleotide-identical clonotype sharing was significantly higher within monozygotic CF twin pairs than between unrelated CF individuals. Median Simpson clonality of 0.0095 suggested naive T cells predominated.

TCRdb keeps only in-frame clones here, not all; method: immunoSEQ multiplex PCR. The sample has roughly 20,000 clones, 95% to 98% seen once. This sequence joins TRBV7-2 and TRBJ2-7, with D unclear. Material for sequencing was blood. The sequence derives from a woman aged 25 to 39 with cystic fibrosis. The CDR3 sequence is CASSTFGEQYF. CDR3 DNA: TGTGCCAGCAGCACGTTCGGGGAGCAGTACTTC.